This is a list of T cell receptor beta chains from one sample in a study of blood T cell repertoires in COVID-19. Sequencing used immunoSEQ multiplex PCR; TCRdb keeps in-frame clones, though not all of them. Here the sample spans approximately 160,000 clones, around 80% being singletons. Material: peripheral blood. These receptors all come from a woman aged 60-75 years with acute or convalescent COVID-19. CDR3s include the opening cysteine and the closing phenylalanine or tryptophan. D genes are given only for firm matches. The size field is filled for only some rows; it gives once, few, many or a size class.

CDR3aa: CASSLVPMETQYF; abundance: .; d_gene: .; v_gene: TRBV7-2; j_gene: TRBJ2-5
CDR3aa: CASSPLRGGHTDTQYF; abundance: .; d_gene: TRBD2; v_gene: TRBV7-9; j_gene: TRBJ2-3
CDR3aa: CASGLGPLEAFF; abundance: .; d_gene: .; v_gene: TRBV12-5; j_gene: TRBJ1-1
CDR3aa: CASSPRSGLGGYTF; abundance: once; d_gene: .; v_gene: TRBV9; j_gene: TRBJ1-2
CDR3aa: CASSYSGSGVYEQYF; abundance: .; d_gene: .; v_gene: TRBV6-2/TRBV6-3; j_gene: TRBJ2-7
CDR3aa: CASSLKGAGNTIYF; abundance: few; d_gene: .; v_gene: TRBV27; j_gene: TRBJ1-3
CDR3aa: CASSGIDRPNTEAFF; abundance: .; d_gene: .; v_gene: TRBV9; j_gene: TRBJ1-1
CDR3aa: CASSFGLGVKETQYF; abundance: .; d_gene: TRBD2; v_gene: TRBV7-2; j_gene: TRBJ2-5
CDR3aa: CASSLGQVLSSYEQYF; abundance: .; d_gene: .; v_gene: TRBV11-1; j_gene: TRBJ2-7
CDR3aa: CASSSGTEETQYF; abundance: .; d_gene: TRBD1; v_gene: TRBV19; j_gene: TRBJ2-5
CDR3aa: CASSLSTTKNTGELFF; abundance: .; d_gene: .; v_gene: TRBV5-5; j_gene: TRBJ2-2
CDR3aa: CASSYSRQGYEQYF; abundance: once; d_gene: .; v_gene: TRBV6-2/TRBV6-3; j_gene: TRBJ2-7
CDR3aa: CASSLGGGPGNTIYF; abundance: .; d_gene: .; v_gene: TRBV7-8; j_gene: TRBJ1-3
CDR3aa: CASSLFASTDTQYF; abundance: once; d_gene: .; v_gene: TRBV5-5; j_gene: TRBJ2-3
CDR3aa: CASSVTFPGQGIYEQYF; abundance: .; d_gene: TRBD1; v_gene: TRBV19; j_gene: TRBJ2-7
CDR3aa: CAWSVWGQGNQPQHF; abundance: .; d_gene: TRBD1; v_gene: TRBV30; j_gene: TRBJ1-5
CDR3aa: CASSPRGDQETQYF; abundance: .; d_gene: TRBD2; v_gene: TRBV7-9; j_gene: TRBJ2-5
CDR3aa: CASSPRGNEKLFF; abundance: .; d_gene: .; v_gene: TRBV5-4; j_gene: TRBJ1-4
CDR3aa: CASSLSDRVEAFF; abundance: .; d_gene: TRBD1; v_gene: TRBV7-9; j_gene: TRBJ1-1
CDR3aa: CASSRAGGRTFNEQFF; abundance: .; d_gene: TRBD2; v_gene: TRBV7-9; j_gene: TRBJ2-1
CDR3aa: CASTSGAQGIGELFF; abundance: .; d_gene: .; v_gene: TRBV5-1; j_gene: TRBJ2-2
CDR3aa: CARSLRLIAGGDYEQYF; abundance: .; d_gene: TRBD2; v_gene: TRBV5-3; j_gene: TRBJ2-7
CDR3aa: CSASGGQGGTEAFF; abundance: .; d_gene: TRBD1; v_gene: TRBV20-1; j_gene: TRBJ1-1
CDR3aa: CASSSRTRTTDTQYF; abundance: .; d_gene: TRBD2; v_gene: TRBV7-2; j_gene: TRBJ2-3